The 28 T cell receptor beta chains in this list originate from one sample, sequenced in a study of lung T cells in sarcoidosis with Löfgren's syndrome. TCRdb re-derived calls from the reads in MiXCR, one entry per CDR3 protein. The profile shows 60,000 or so distinct CDR3 sequences, around 20% of them singletons. The material sequenced was CD4+ T cells from PBMCs. These receptors all come from a human donor with sarcoidosis (Löfgren's syndrome or another form), or a control subject (not recorded which).

This clonotype was found many times. V usage is TRBV28 and J usage is TRBJ2-7, with 8 bases lining up with TRBD2. Per germline, CDR1 MDHEN and CDR2 SYDVKM. The CDR3 is 15 residues long. After removal of 3 bases from V and 0 bases from J, the junction contained 4 bases not matched to a gene. CDR3 residues: CASSFPTSGSYEQYF. The CDR3 region has the DNA TGTGCCAGCAGTTTCCCAACTAGCGGCTCCTACGAGCAGTACTTC.

The sample holds many counts of this clonotype. The V gene is TRBV18, the J gene TRBJ2-2; TRBD1 matches at 7 bases. Germline CDR1 is KGHSH and CDR2 is LQKENI. CDR3 length: 14 amino acids. Losses at the gene ends were 8 bases for V and 5 bases for J; bases not matched to a gene: 8. The CDR3 region has the DNA TGTGCCAGCGGCCGGGACAGAAGGACCGGGGAGCTGTTTTTT. Translated, it gives CASGRDRRTGELFF.

The sample holds many counts of this clonotype. The V and J genes are TRBV4-1 and TRBJ2-7; D not resolved. This CDR3 has 14 amino acids. Germline values: CDR1 MGHRA, CDR2 YSYEKL. V lost 4 bases to trimming and J lost 0 bases, with 10 bases between them. CDR3 loop: CASSLMVNSYEQYF. Written as DNA, the CDR3 is TGCGCCAGCAGCCTAATGGTTAACTCCTACGAGCAGTACTTC.

This clonotype has at least ten counts. The chain carries TRBV7-2 and TRBJ2-5, with 9 positions matching TRBD2. The CDR3 runs 17 residues. From germline, CDR1 is SGHTA and CDR2 FQGNSA. The V segment lost 5 bases and the J segment 2 bases; nucleotides outside the gene matches: 12. The CDR3 loop reads CASSPAWAGGNQETQYF. CDR3 bases: TGTGCCAGCAGCCCTGCTTGGGCGGGAGGGAATCAAGAGACCCAGTACTTC.

Comment on this clonotype: Being one base from a much bigger clone, this may be a read error. The genes are TRBV12-3 or TRBV12-4 and TRBJ1-1; D perhaps matches TRBD1 (5 bases). With 8 bases removed from V and 7 bases from J, the gap between germline ends came to 14 bases. The CDR3 runs 12 residues. This CDR3 reads CASPIGTGEAFF. CDR3 DNA sequence: TGTGCCAGCCCAATCGGCACAGGTGAAGCTTTCTTT.

V is TRBV7-3 and J is TRBJ2-3, with D perhaps TRBD1 or TRBD2 (6 bases each). This CDR3 contains 16 residues. V shed 5 bases and J shed 0 bases, with 15 bases lying between them. Looked up from germline, CDR1 is SGHTA and CDR2 is FQGTGA. This chain's CDR3 is CASSARGGSSTDTQYF. The CDR3 DNA follows: TGTGCCAGCAGCGCTCGAGGGGGGTCTAGCACAGATACGCAGTATTTT. Variable domain in full (rest from reference TRBV7-3 and TRBJ2-3): GAGVSQTPSNKVTEKGKYVELRCDPISGHTALYWYRQSLGQGPEFLIYFQGTGAADDSGLPNDRFFAVRPEGSVSTLKIQRTERGDSAVYLCASSARGGSSTDTQYFGPGTRLTVL.

The sample holds one count of this clonotype. The chain joins TRBV7-2 to TRBJ2-1; 10 bases agree with TRBD2. The CDR3 runs to 14 residues. With 4 bases clipped from V and 10 bases from J, the junction kept 7 bases outside the gene matches. Germline-derived CDR1 and CDR2 are SGHTA and FQGNSA. In nucleotides, the CDR3 is TGTGCCAGCAGCTCCGCTAGCGGGAGCTACGAGCAGTTCTTC. Its translation is CASSSASGSYEQFF.

This clonotype has a handful of counts. The V call is TRBV12-3 or TRBV12-4, the J call TRBJ2-7, with TRBD1 matching over 7 bases. V lost 3 bases and J lost 3; bases outside the gene matches: 2. This CDR3 has 13 amino acids. The CDR3 spells CASSLRQGYEQYV. CDR3 DNA sequence: TGTGCCAGCAGTTTGCGACAGGGCTACGAGCAGTACGTC.

This clonotype was counted at least ten times. The gene calls are TRBV6-1 and TRBJ1-5, with TRBD1 as a possible D gene (5 bases). CDR1 is MNHNS and CDR2 is SASEGT in the germline V gene. The V gene lost 6 bases and the J gene lost 6 bases, with 18 bases spanning the gap. This CDR3 region has 15 residues. The CDR3 DNA follows: TGTGCCAGCAGATCCGGGACCCTCCAAGCTCAGCCCCAGCATTTT. Translation gives CASRSGTLQAQPQHF.

V is TRBV14 and J is TRBJ2-7, with D perhaps matching TRBD2 (6 bases). This CDR3 is built from 15 residues. V was trimmed by 0 bases and J by 2 bases, leaving 11 bases between them. CDR1 is SGHDN and CDR2 is FVKESK in the germline V gene. The CDR3 region has the DNA TGTGCCAGCAGCCAAGATTTGGGGGGAACCTACGAGCAGTACTTC. Protein: CASSQDLGGTYEQYF.

On this clonotype: Germline and junction disagree at one end, which may indicate a read error. The J gene is TRBJ1-4, the V gene TRBV2; 7 nucleotides match TRBD1. The germline gives CDR1 SNHLY, CDR2 FYNNEI. This CDR3 contains 15 residues. For the CDR3, the DNA is TGTGCCAGCAGGGCCACACAGGGGTCTAATGAAAAACTGCTTTTT. This sequence encodes CASRATQGSNEKLLF.

The chain is built from TRBV11-2 and TRBJ2-7; 8 bases align to TRBD1. Trimming took 5 bases from V and 7 from J; bases not matched to a gene: 13. The germline V gene has CDR1 SGHAT and CDR2 FQNNGV. The length of the CDR3 is 15 residues. CDR3 sequence reads: CASSPLIGQGLEQYV. CDR3 nucleotides: TGTGCCAGCAGCCCCCTTATTGGACAGGGATTGGAGCAGTACGTC.

As to this clonotype: With a much larger clone just one base away, this may be a read error. The rearrangement uses TRBV7-9 and TRBJ1-5; D not certain. The CDR3 loop spans 15 amino acids. The V end lost 3 bases, the J end lost 1 base, and 10 bases lay between the germline ends. Germline CDR1 SEHNR, CDR2 FQNEAQ (reference sequence). The CDR3 sequence is CASSLEGKSNQPQHF. In DNA form, the CDR3 reads TGTGCCAGCAGCTTGGAGGGAAAGAGCAATCAGCCCCAGCATTTT. The full variable domain, completed using reference TRBV7-9 and TRBJ1-5, is DTGVSQNPRHKITKRGQNVTFRCDPISEHNRLYWYRQTLGQGPEFLTYFQNEAQLEKSRLLSDRFSAERPKGSFSTLEIQRTEQGDSAMYLCASSLEGKSNQPQHFGDGTRLSIL.

This clonotype was picked up many times. The chain links TRBV25-1 to TRBJ2-5; D might be TRBD1 (6 bases). V gave up 6 bases and J gave up 1 base, with 6 bases separating them. In germline, CDR1 is MGHDK, CDR2 SYGVNS. CDR3 size: 12 residues. The CDR3 bases are TGTGCCAGCAGCAGGGGCCAAGAGACCCAGTACTTC. This encodes CASSRGQETQYF.

This clonotype was seen ten or more times. This rearrangement joins TRBV18 to TRBJ2-7, with a possible D match to TRBD2 (7 bases). CDR3 length: 14 residues. The ends were cut back, 1 base at V and 3 bases at J, with 10 bases in the middle. In germline, CDR1 is KGHSH, CDR2 LQKENI. This CDR3 is CASSPQGEGYEQYV. CDR3 DNA: TGTGCCAGCTCACCACAGGGGGAGGGCTACGAGCAGTACGTC.

This clonotype has at least ten counts. The CDR3 reads CASRESDRGRDTQYF. The CDR3 nucleotides are TGTGCCAGCAGAGAGTCGGACAGGGGGCGAGATACGCAGTATTTT. The chain uses TRBV2 and TRBJ2-3; TRBD1 agrees at 11 bases. Per germline, CDR1 SNHLY and CDR2 FYNNEI. The CDR3 has 15 residues. V was pared by 6 bases and J by 5 bases, with 7 bases of the junction left unmatched.

This clonotype was observed many times. This chain connects TRBV6-1 to TRBJ1-4, with D perhaps matching TRBD1 (6 bases). The CDR3 is made up of 13 amino acids. The ends were cut back, 8 bases at V and 8 bases at J, with 15 bases in the middle. Germline CDR1 MNHNS, CDR2 SASEGT. In nucleotides, the CDR3 is TGTGCCAGCCGAGGGGGGGGAGTAGAAAAACTGTTTTTT. Encoded protein: CASRGGGVEKLFF.

This clonotype turned up a few times. V gene TRBV4-1 combines with J gene TRBJ2-2; TRBD2 aligns across 11 bases. Trimming removed 5 bases from V and 4 bases from J; junction bases left unmatched: 9. Germline CDR1 reads MGHRA; CDR2 reads YSYEKL. This CDR3 spans 17 amino acids. The CDR3 protein is CASSRGLAEVVTGELFF. Written as DNA, the CDR3 is TGCGCCAGCAGCAGGGGACTAGCGGAAGTTGTCACCGGGGAGCTGTTTTTT.

This clonotype was recorded many times. The chain carries TRBV7-3 and TRBJ2-1; D ambiguous. From germline, CDR1 is SGHTA and CDR2 FQGTGA. This CDR3 is built from 16 residues. Trimming took off 2 bases at V and 8 bases at J, with 19 bases between the two ends. CDR3 in DNA: TGTGCCAGCAGCTTACGCGGCAGTTCGCAGGTGGATGAGCAGTTCTTC. Amino acid sequence: CASSLRGSSQVDEQFF.

The chain carries TRBV7-9 and TRBJ1-1; the match to TRBD1 covers 11 bases. The CDR3 covers 14 residues. Trimming took 5 bases from V and 5 from J; bases not matched to a gene: 4. Looked up from germline, CDR1 is SEHNR and CDR2 is FQNEAQ (reference sequence). The DNA for the CDR3 is TGTGCCAGCAGCCCGGACAGGGGGCGGACTGAAGCTTTCTTT. Translation gives CASSPDRGRTEAFF.

Comments on this clonotype: This may be a read error, as it is one base from a much larger clone. V and J are TRBV6-6 and TRBJ1-1, with D maybe TRBD1 (5 bases). The CDR3 is 12 amino acids. Per germline, CDR1 MNHNY and CDR2 SVGAGI (reference sequence). In DNA form, the CDR3 reads TGTGCCAGCAGTTACGGGGCAGGTGAAACTTTCTTT. Protein sequence: CASSYGAGETFF.

The table lists this clonotype with a few counts. CDR3 DNA: TGTGCCAGCAGTTACTCGATATCGGGGGGCGCCTACGAGCAGTACTTC. It is translated as CASSYSISGGAYEQYF. The genes are TRBV6-2 or TRBV6-3 and TRBJ2-7, with a tentative D call TRBD2 (7 bases). This CDR3 comprises 16 residues. V lost 0 bases and J lost 2, with 14 bases in between. Germline V gene data show CDR1 as MNHEY and CDR2 as SVGEGT.

The chain joins TRBV10-3 to TRBJ2-5; D is possibly TRBD1 or TRBD2 (5 bases each). Between the trimmed V and J ends, which lost 0 bases and 4 bases, there was a span of 9 bases. The CDR3 has 14 amino acids. Germline CDR1 ENHRY, CDR2 SYGVKD. The CDR3 loop reads CAISESSGRETQYF. The DNA of the CDR3 is TGTGCCATCAGTGAGTCGTCAGGGAGAGAGACCCAGTACTTC.

In its sample, this clonotype was seen many times. The chain is built from TRBV28 and TRBJ1-1, with D maybe TRBD1 (6 bases). The germline V gene has CDR1 MDHEN and CDR2 SYDVKM. Trimming removed 1 base from V and 11 bases from J, with 11 bases in between. The CDR3 runs to 12 residues. CDR3 sequence: CASSLSPGEAFF. DNA of the CDR3: TGTGCCAGCAGTTTATCCCCAGGGGAGGCTTTCTTT. Full variable domain (outside the CDR3, taken from reference TRBV28 and TRBJ1-1): DVKVTQSSRYLVKRTGEKVFLECVQDMDHENMFWYRQDPGLGLRLIYFSYDVKMKEKGDIPEGYSVSREKKERFSLILESASTNQTSMYLCASSLSPGEAFFGQGTRLTVV.

Turning to this clonotype: A much larger clone sits a single nucleotide away, making a read error possible. The chain carries TRBV19 and TRBJ1-5; a weak D match, TRBD1 (5 bases). Germline assignment: CDR1 LNHDA and CDR2 SQIVND (reference sequence). Trimming left V 5 bases short and J 4 bases short, with 12 bases between. CDR3 length equals 14 residues. The CDR3 DNA is TGTGCCAGTAGTCAAAAAGCAGGGAATCAGCCCCAGCATTTT. Translation gives CASSQKAGNQPQHF.

Comment on this clonotype: Since a much larger clone is just one base distant, this may be a read error. The CDR3 region has the DNA TGTGCCAGCAGTTTCGCCCCAGGGACAGGTAGGACTGAAGCTTTCTTT. Residues: CASSFAPGTGRTEAFF. The chain uses TRBV28 and TRBJ1-1; 8 positions agree with TRBD1. This CDR3 has 16 amino acids. The V gene end was trimmed by 3 bases and the J gene end by 5 bases; junction bases not matched to a gene: 11. Germline V CDR1 and CDR2: MDHEN, SYDVKM.

V and J are TRBV18 and TRBJ2-7, with 8 bases that match TRBD2. The CDR3 has 17 amino acids. Losses at the gene ends were 3 bases for V and 0 bases for J; bases not matched to a gene: 10. CDR1 and CDR2 from the germline V gene are KGHSH and LQKENI. CDR3 residues: CASSPPEAGGPSYEQYF. CDR3 in DNA: TGTGCCAGCTCACCCCCTGAGGCGGGAGGACCCTCCTACGAGCAGTACTTC.

This rearrangement joins TRBV5-4 to TRBJ1-2; a possible D gene is TRBD1 (5 bases). CDR3 length: 14 residues. Germline loops: CDR1 SGHNT, CDR2 YYREEE (reference sequence). Trimming took off 4 bases at V and 4 bases at J, with 14 bases between the two ends. CDR3 sequence reads: CASSPGTQTYGYTF. CDR3 DNA: TGTGCCAGCAGCCCCGGGACGCAGACCTATGGCTACACCTTC.